This T cell receptor (beta chain) originates from a study of blood T cells in healthy people across ages. Trimming left V 2 bases short and J 4 bases short, with 7 bases between. The V gene's germline CDR1 is ENHRY and CDR2 SYGVKD. The CDR3 has 13 residues. Then a second PCR, running roughly 7 to 11 cycles, was carried out with a sample-barcoded 5' primer and a J-beta primer mix. TCRdb re-analysed the 5' RACE reads in MiXCR, keeping a single row per CDR3 protein. The data show over 1.5 million distinct CDR3 sequences, around 50% seen once. V gene TRBV10-3 combines with J gene TRBJ2-3; D is ambiguous. The sequenced material came from blood. The sequence was obtained from a woman aged 35 to 49 in good health. CDR3 region: CAISEGLSDTQYF. The DNA of the CDR3 is TGTGCCATCAGTGAGGGGTTATCAGATACGCAGTATTTT.